This T cell receptor beta chain was sequenced for a study of T cell responses to AZD1222 COVID-19 vaccine. General study results and limits: The donors showed a predominance of white British ancestry and of females, with possible underestimation of clonal diversity. Sampled repertoires all dated from after the peak T cell response.

Libraries were prepared by immunoSEQ multiplex PCR; TCRdb keeps only in-frame clonotypes and omits some of them. The sample records about 150,000 clones, 70% to 90% being singletons. Concerning this clone: Antigen specificity is unknown.

This CDR3 contains 13 residues. The V and J ends lost 4 bases and 1 base respectively, with 7 bases between them. The germline V gene has CDR1 SGDLS and CDR2 YYNGEE. The J gene is TRBJ2-3, the V gene TRBV9; possible D gene TRBD2, 5 bases. The material was peripheral blood, obtained on day 0 of AZD1222 vaccination. The receptor comes from an adult in good health. CDR3 in amino acids: CASSPGGTDTQYF. The CDR3 DNA reads as TGTGCCAGCAGCCCCGGGGGCACAGATACGCAGTATTTT. Using reference TRBV9 and TRBJ2-3 for the parts outside the CDR3, the full variable domain is DSGVTQTPKHLITATGQRVTLRCSPRSGDLSVYWYQQSLDQGLQFLIQYYNGEERAKGNILERFSAQQFPDLHSELNLSSLELGDSALYFCASSPGGTDTQYFGPGTRLTVL.